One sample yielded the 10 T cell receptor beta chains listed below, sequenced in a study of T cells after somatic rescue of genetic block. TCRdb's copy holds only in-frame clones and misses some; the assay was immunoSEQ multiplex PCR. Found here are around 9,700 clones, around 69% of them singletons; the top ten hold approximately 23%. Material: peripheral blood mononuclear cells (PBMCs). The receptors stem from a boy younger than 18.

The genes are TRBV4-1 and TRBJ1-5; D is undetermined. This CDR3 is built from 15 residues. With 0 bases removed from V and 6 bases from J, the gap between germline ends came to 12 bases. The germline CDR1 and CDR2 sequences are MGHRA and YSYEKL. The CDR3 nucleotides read TGCGCCAGCAGCCAAGAAGTTTCCGGCGGTCAGCCCCAGCATTTT. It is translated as CASSQEVSGGQPQHF.

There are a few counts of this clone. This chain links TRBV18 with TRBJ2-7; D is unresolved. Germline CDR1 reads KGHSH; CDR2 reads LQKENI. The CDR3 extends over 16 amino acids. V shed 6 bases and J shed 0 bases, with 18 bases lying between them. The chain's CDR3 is CASSSEGLQPSYEQYF. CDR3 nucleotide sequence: TGTGCCAGCTCCTCTGAAGGGCTCCAACCCTCCTACGAGCAGTACTTC. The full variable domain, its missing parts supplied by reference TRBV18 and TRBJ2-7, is NAGVMQNPRHLVRRRGQEARLRCSPMKGHSHVYWYRQLPEEGLKFMVYLQKENIIDESGMPKERFSAEFPKEGPSILRIQQVVRGDSAAYFCASSSEGLQPSYEQYFGPGTRLTVT.

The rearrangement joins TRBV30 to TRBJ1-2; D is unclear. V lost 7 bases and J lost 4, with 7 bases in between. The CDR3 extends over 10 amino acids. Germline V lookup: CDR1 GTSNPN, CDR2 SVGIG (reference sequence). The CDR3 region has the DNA TGTGCCTTGAAGGGCTATGGCTACACCTTC. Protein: CALKGYGYTF.

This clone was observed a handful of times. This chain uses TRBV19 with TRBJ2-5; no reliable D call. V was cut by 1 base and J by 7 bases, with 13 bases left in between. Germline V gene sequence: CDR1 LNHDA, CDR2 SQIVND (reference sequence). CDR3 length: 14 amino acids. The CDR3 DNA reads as TGTGCCAGTAGTATAGGGGAAAGCACGTGGACCCAGTACTTC. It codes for CASSIGESTWTQYF.

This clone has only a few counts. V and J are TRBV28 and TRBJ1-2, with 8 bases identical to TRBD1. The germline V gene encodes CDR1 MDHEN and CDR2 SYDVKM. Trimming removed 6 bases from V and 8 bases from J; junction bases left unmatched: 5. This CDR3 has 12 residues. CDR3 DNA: TGTGCCAGCAGCCTACGACAGGGGGGCTACACCTTC. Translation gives CASSLRQGGYTF.

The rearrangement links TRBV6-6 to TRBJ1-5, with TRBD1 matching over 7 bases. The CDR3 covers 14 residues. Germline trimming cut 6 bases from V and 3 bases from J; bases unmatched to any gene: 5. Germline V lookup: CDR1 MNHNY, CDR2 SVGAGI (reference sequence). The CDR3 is CASSRGTVNQPQHF. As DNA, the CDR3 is TGTGCCAGCAGCCGAGGGACAGTCAATCAGCCCCAGCATTTT.

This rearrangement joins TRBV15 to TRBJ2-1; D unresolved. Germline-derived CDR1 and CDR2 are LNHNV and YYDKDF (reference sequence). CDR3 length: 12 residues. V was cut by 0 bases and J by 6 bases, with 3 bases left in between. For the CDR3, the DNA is TGTGCCACCAGCAGAGATCCCAATGAGCAGTTCTTC. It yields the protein CATSRDPNEQFF.

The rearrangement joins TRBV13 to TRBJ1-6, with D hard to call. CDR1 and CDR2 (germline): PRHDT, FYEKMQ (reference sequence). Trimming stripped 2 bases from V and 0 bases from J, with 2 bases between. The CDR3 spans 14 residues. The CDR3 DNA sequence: TGTGCCAGCAGCTTATACTCCTATAATTCACCCCTCCACTTT. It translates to CASSLYSYNSPLHF.

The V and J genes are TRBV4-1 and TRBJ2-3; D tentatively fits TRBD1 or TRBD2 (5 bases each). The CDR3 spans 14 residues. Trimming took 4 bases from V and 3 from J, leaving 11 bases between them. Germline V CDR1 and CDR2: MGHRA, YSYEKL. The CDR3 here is CASSRDQGTDTQYF. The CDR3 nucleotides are TGCGCCAGCAGCCGGGACCAAGGTACAGATACGCAGTATTTT.

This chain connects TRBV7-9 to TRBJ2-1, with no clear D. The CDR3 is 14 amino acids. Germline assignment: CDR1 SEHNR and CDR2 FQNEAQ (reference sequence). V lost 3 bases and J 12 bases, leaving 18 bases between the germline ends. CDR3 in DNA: TGTGCCAGCAGCTTGGGCTCTGGGTCCTTAGGGCAGTTCTTC. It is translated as CASSLGSGSLGQFF.